The T cell receptor (beta chain) under discussion was sequenced for a study of graft-versus-host responses after intestinal transplantation. Whole-study context: The recipients all started with anti-thymocyte globulin induction and then took tacrolimus and steroids for 2 to 3 years.

The V end lost 2 bases, the J end lost 0 bases, and 7 bases lay between the germline ends. This CDR3 has 14 amino acids. Looked up from germline, CDR1 is SGHKS and CDR2 is YYEKEE (reference sequence). As for this clone: Its antigen is undetermined.

Assay: immunoSEQ multiplex PCR; the TCRdb copy retains only in-frame clones and omits some. The data contain tens of thousands of clones, roughly 95% of them singletons. The chain has TRBV5-5 and TRBJ2-3; D ambiguous. The receptor's source is a human donor who was the organ donor for an intestinal transplant. The sequencing here drew on unstimulated CD8+ T cells sorted from spleen or lymph node cells, taken before transplant. The chain's CDR3 is CASSFPGSTDTQYF. CDR3 DNA: TGTGCCAGCAGCTTCCCAGGTAGCACAGATACGCAGTATTTT.